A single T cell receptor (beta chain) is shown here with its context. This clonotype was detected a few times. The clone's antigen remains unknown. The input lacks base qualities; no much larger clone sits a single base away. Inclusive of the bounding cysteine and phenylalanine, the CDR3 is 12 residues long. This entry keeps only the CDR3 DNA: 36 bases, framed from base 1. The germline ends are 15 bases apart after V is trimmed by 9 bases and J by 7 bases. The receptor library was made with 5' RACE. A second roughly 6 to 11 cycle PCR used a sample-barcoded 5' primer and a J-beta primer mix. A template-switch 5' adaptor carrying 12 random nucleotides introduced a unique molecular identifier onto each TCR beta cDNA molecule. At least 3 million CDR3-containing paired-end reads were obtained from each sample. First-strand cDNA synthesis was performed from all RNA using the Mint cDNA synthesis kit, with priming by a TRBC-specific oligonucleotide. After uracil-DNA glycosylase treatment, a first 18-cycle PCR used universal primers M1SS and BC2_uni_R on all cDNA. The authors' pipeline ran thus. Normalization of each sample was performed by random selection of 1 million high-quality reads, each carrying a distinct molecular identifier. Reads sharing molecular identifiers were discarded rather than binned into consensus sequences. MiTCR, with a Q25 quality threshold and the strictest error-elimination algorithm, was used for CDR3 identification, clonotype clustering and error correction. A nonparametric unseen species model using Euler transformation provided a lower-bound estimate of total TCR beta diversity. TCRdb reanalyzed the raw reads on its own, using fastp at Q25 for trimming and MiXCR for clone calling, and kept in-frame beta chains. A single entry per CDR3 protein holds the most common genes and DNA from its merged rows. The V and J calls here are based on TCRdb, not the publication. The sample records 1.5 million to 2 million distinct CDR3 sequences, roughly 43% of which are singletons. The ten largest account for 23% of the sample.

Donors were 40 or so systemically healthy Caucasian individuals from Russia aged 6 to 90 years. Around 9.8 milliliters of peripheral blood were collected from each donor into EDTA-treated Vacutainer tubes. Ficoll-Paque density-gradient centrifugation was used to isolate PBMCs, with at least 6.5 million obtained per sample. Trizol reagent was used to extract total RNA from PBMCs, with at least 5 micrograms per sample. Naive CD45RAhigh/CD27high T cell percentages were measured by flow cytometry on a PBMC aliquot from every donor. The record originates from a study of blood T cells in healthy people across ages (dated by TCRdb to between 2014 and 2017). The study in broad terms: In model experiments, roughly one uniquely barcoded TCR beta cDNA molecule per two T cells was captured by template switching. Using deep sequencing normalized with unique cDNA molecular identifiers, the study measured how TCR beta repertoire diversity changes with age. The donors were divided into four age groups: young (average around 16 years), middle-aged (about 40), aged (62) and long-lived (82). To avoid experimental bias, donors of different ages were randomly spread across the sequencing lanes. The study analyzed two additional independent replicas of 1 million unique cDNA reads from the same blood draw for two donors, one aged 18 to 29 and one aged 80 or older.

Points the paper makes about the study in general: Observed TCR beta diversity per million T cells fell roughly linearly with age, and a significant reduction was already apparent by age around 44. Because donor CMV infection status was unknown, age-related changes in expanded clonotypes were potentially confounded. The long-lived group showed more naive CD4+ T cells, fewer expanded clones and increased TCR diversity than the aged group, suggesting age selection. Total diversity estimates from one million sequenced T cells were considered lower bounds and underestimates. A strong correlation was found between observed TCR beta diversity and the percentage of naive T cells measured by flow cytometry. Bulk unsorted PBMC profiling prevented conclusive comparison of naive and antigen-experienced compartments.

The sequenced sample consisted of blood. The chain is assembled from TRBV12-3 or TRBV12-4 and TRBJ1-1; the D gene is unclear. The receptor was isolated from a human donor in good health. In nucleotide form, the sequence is TGTGCCAGTCAGTGGGATAAAGGTGAAGCTTTCTTT. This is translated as CASQWDKGEAFF.